This T cell receptor (beta chain) is from a study of control samples from healthy donors and cancer patients. Germline assignment: CDR1 SGHRS and CDR2 YFSETQ. This CDR3 has 18 amino acids. V lost 3 bases and J lost 0; bases outside the gene matches: 9. Assay used: immunoSEQ multiplex PCR; TCRdb lists only in-frame clones, some missing. The sample consists of around 250,000 clones, around 80% of them appearing once. The TCR sequence derives from a woman aged 55-75 years with lung cancer. The V gene is TRBV5-1, the J gene TRBJ2-1, with 10 bases fitting TRBD2. The sequenced sample consisted of PBMCs. Here the CDR3 reads CASSSSLAGRTSYNEQFF. In DNA form, the CDR3 reads TGCGCCAGCAGCTCTTCACTAGCGGGGCGGACCTCCTACAATGAGCAGTTCTTC.